A selection of T cell receptor beta chains follows, all from one sample in a study of human T cells and chemical hapten exposure. TCRdb re-derived calls from the RACE reads in MiXCR, one entry per CDR3 protein. The repertoire consists of approximately 52,000 distinct CDR3 sequences, with roughly 10% occurring once and the leading ten covering approximately 10%. This material consisted of whole blood, taken in connection with sensitization to the hapten diphenylcyclopropenone (DPC). The receptors were sampled from a woman aged 25 to 45 with alopecia areata. Some clones in this sample may be carry-over from other donors' samples. Each CDR3 is given with its conserved first and last residue. A D gene is named only where the DNA matches it firmly. Not all rows give a size; the values are once, few, many and, for expanded clones, a class.

d_call | clone_size | j_call | v_call | cdr3_aa | cdr3_nt
TRBD2 | few | TRBJ2-1 | TRBV7-2 | CASTTGSGGKPYNEQFF | TGTGCCAGCACCACGGGAAGCGGGGGGAAACCCTACAATGAGCAGTTCTTC
NA | few | TRBJ2-7 | TRBV9 | CASSVGGGEQYF | TGTGCCAGCAGCGTTGGAGGGGGGGAGCAGTACTTC
NA | few | TRBJ2-7 | TRBV27 | CARKPRGHEQYF | TGTGCCAGAAAACCCAGGGGACACGAGCAGTACTTC
NA | NA | TRBJ2-1 | TRBV5-1 | CASSLEGAYNEQFF | TGCGCCAGCAGCTTGGAGGGCGCCTACAATGAGCAGTTCTTC
NA | few | TRBJ2-3 | TRBV20-1 | CSAQGRVQIHTQYF | TGCAGTGCTCAAGGTCGGGTTCAAATCCATACGCAGTATTTT
NA | many | TRBJ1-6 | TRBV12-3/TRBV12-4 | CASSSGQKDSPLHF | TGTGCCAGCAGTTCTGGACAGAAGGATTCACCCCTCCACTTT
TRBD1 | many | TRBJ1-1 | TRBV12-3/TRBV12-4 | CASSFSQGASEAFF | TGTGCCAGCAGTTTCTCCCAGGGGGCCAGTGAAGCTTTCTTT
NA | few | TRBJ1-5 | TRBV3-1 | CASSQKRQGGQPQHF | TGTGCCAGCAGCCAAAAGCGGCAGGGAGGGCAGCCCCAGCATTTT
NA | NA | TRBJ2-5 | TRBV7-9 | CASSRRGRGTDLQETQYF | TGTGCCAGCAGCAGGCGGGGGCGAGGGACAGACTTACAAGAGACCCAGTACTTC
TRBD1 | few | TRBJ2-7 | TRBV11-3 | CASSFSGTGGYEQYF | TGTGCCAGCAGCTTTTCCGGGACAGGGGGATACGAGCAGTACTTC
TRBD1 | few | TRBJ2-7 | TRBV9 | CASSVASFGQGMHEQYF | TGTGCCAGCAGCGTAGCTTCGTTTGGACAGGGGATGCACGAGCAGTACTTC
TRBD2 | NA | TRBJ2-1 | TRBV18 | CASSPAGGCFEQFF | TGTGCCAGCTCACCCGCGGGGGGCTGTTTTGAGCAGTTCTTC
TRBD1 | NA | TRBJ2-7 | TRBV7-9 | CASRPGQATSYEQYF | TGTGCCAGCAGGCCGGGACAGGCTACTTCCTACGAGCAGTACTTC
TRBD1 | few | TRBJ1-2 | TRBV13 | CASSQTGGYGYTF | TGTGCCAGCAGCCAGACAGGGGGCTATGGCTACACCTTC
NA | many | TRBJ1-6 | TRBV7-2 | CASSLAQGVNSPLHF | TGTGCCAGCAGCTTAGCGCAGGGAGTAAATTCACCCCTCCACTTT
NA | NA | TRBJ2-3 | TRBV7-9 | CASSPGARGTDTQYF | TGTGCCAGCAGCCCGGGGGCGCGGGGGACAGATACGCAGTATTTT
TRBD2 | few | TRBJ2-7 | TRBV4-1 | CASSPVPTSGGLEQYF | TGCGCCAGCAGCCCGGTCCCGACTAGCGGGGGCTTAGAGCAGTACTTC
TRBD1 | NA | TRBJ2-7 | TRBV19 | CASSKTGEYEQYF | TGTGCCAGTAGTAAGACAGGGGAATACGAGCAGTACTTC
NA | NA | TRBJ1-3 | TRBV12-3/TRBV12-4 | CASSPRTGISGNTIYF | TGTGCCAGCAGTCCACGGACGGGTATCTCTGGAAACACCATATATTTT
NA | NA | TRBJ2-7 | TRBV4-3 | CASSQDRWGATYEQYF | TGCGCCAGCAGCCAAGATAGGTGGGGGGCCACCTACGAGCAGTACTTC
TRBD2 | NA | TRBJ2-2 | TRBV5-1 | CASSLITPGGDTGELFF | TGCGCCAGCAGCCTCATTACCCCGGGGGGTGACACCGGGGAGCTGTTTTTT
NA | few | TRBJ2-7 | TRBV7-2 | CASSSQVAYEQYF | TGTGCCAGCAGCTCTCAGGTCGCCTACGAGCAGTACTTC
NA | few | TRBJ1-4 | TRBV6-5 | CASRRTAATNEKLFF | TGTGCCAGCAGACGGACGGCAGCAACTAATGAAAAACTGTTTTTT
NA | NA | TRBJ1-6 | TRBV7-9 | CASSLPLLQGPNSPLHF | TGTGCCAGCAGCTTACCCTTATTACAGGGACCTAATTCACCCCTCCACTTT
TRBD2 | NA | TRBJ2-1 | TRBV20-1 | CSASLTSGGRYNEQFF | TGCAGTGCTAGCCTAACTAGCGGGGGGCGTTACAATGAGCAGTTCTTC
TRBD1 | few | TRBJ1-4 | TRBV28 | CASSPPSGTACEKLFF | TGTGCCAGCAGTCCACCATCCGGGACAGCTTGTGAAAAACTGTTTTTT
NA | few | TRBJ1-1 | TRBV11-1 | CASSLGTSRNTEAFF | TGTGCCAGCAGCTTAGGGACAAGCAGGAACACTGAAGCTTTCTTT
NA | NA | TRBJ2-3 | TRBV7-2 | CASSPDFVLTDTQYF | TGTGCCAGCAGCCCGGACTTTGTCCTCACAGATACGCAGTATTTT
NA | NA | TRBJ1-6 | TRBV7-2 | CASSLKQGNSPLHF | TGTGCCAGCAGCTTAAAGCAGGGAAATTCACCCCTCCACTTT
TRBD1 | few | TRBJ2-7 | TRBV27 | CASRRTGPPYEQYF | TGTGCCAGCCGACGGACAGGGCCTCCCTACGAGCAGTACTTC
TRBD1 | few | TRBJ1-5 | TRBV28 | CASRGQFNQPQHF | TGTGCCAGCAGGGGACAGTTCAATCAGCCCCAGCATTTT
NA | many | TRBJ2-7 | TRBV12-3/TRBV12-4 | CASSGRFEQYF | TGTGCCAGCAGTGGCAGGTTCGAGCAGTACTTC
NA | many | TRBJ1-5 | TRBV30 | CACAPGGEPGPQHF | TGTGCCTGTGCTCCGGGAGGAGAACCCGGGCCCCAGCATTTT
TRBD1 | many | TRBJ2-3 | TRBV10-3 | CAIRDDRGRDTQYF | TGTGCCATCAGGGACGACAGGGGACGAGATACGCAGTATTTT
NA | NA | TRBJ2-4 | TRBV6-2/TRBV6-3 | CASSYGLNIQYF | TGTGCCAGCAGTTACGGTCTAAACATTCAGTACTTC
NA | many | TRBJ2-5 | TRBV4-3 | CASSQDLKRGQETQYF | TGCGCCAGCAGCCAAGATCTTAAGAGGGGACAAGAGACCCAGTACTTC
NA | many | TRBJ2-3 | TRBV5-1 | CASSFDPPATQYF | TGCGCCAGCAGCTTCGATCCCCCCGCTACGCAGTATTTT
NA | many | TRBJ1-2 | TRBV7-6 | CASSTLARTGNYGYTF | TGTGCCAGCAGCACACTAGCACGGACGGGTAACTATGGCTACACCTTC
NA | few | TRBJ1-1 | TRBV6-1 | CASSDNLSLNTEAFF | TGTGCCAGCAGTGACAACCTAAGTCTGAACACTGAAGCTTTCTTT
NA | many | TRBJ1-4 | TRBV15 | CATSRESQGSNEKLFF | TGTGCCACCAGCAGGGAATCCCAGGGGTCCAATGAAAAACTGTTTTTT
NA | many | TRBJ2-7 | TRBV20-1 | CSASVGTNRISYEQYF | TGCAGTGCTAGCGTGGGAACGAACAGAATCTCCTACGAGCAGTACTTC
NA | NA | TRBJ2-7 | TRBV20-1 | CSARRDGSEQYF | TGCAGTGCTAGGAGGGACGGTTCCGAGCAGTACTTC
NA | many | TRBJ1-1 | TRBV9 | CASSVRPGTEAFF | TGTGCCAGCAGCGTTAGACCCGGCACTGAAGCTTTCTTT
NA | NA | TRBJ2-7 | TRBV12-3/TRBV12-4 | CASSSPGWGSYEQYF | TGTGCCAGCAGTTCCCCTGGATGGGGGAGCTACGAGCAGTACTTC
NA | few | TRBJ2-3 | TRBV6-2/TRBV6-3 | CASSYFQGNTDTQYF | TGTGCCAGCAGTTATTTCCAGGGGAACACAGATACGCAGTATTTT
NA | many | TRBJ2-4 | TRBV28 | CASTITGTDGNIQYF | TGTGCCAGCACCATCACCGGGACTGACGGAAACATTCAGTACTTC
NA | many | TRBJ2-2 | TRBV4-3 | CASSQDLSGWTGELFF | TGCGCCAGCAGCCAAGACCTCTCAGGGTGGACCGGGGAGCTGTTTTTT
NA | many | TRBJ1-2 | TRBV9 | CASSVEASWTYGYTF | TGTGCCAGCAGCGTAGAGGCGTCCTGGACCTATGGCTACACCTTC
NA | NA | TRBJ2-1 | TRBV12-3/TRBV12-4 | CASSKGTYEQFF | TGTGCCAGCAGTAAAGGGACTTATGAGCAGTTCTTC
TRBD1 | NA | TRBJ1-5 | TRBV6-2/TRBV6-3 | CASSGTGGRQPQHF | TGTGCCAGCAGCGGGACAGGGGGTAGGCAGCCCCAGCATTTT
NA | NA | TRBJ2-3 | TRBV5-4 | CASSLAATADTQYF | TGTGCCAGCAGCTTGGCAGCAACGGCAGATACGCAGTATTTT
NA | NA | TRBJ1-6 | TRBV5-1 | CASSAGTPPNSPLHF | TGCGCCAGCAGCGCGGGGACACCACCTAATTCACCCCTCCACTTT
NA | few | TRBJ2-3 | TRBV12-3/TRBV12-4 | CASSSRGSSTDTQYF | TGCGCCAGCAGTTCGAGGGGTTCGAGCACAGATACGCAGTATTTT
NA | NA | TRBJ1-5 | TRBV5-6 | CASSPGRNQPQHF | TGTGCCAGCAGCCCAGGACGCAATCAGCCCCAGCATTTT
NA | NA | TRBJ2-7 | TRBV5-6 | CASSLDGTGEQYF | TGTGCCAGCAGCTTGGACGGAACGGGCGAGCAGTACTTC
TRBD1 | once | TRBJ2-7 | TRBV5-4 | CASSPTGTGDYEQYF | TGTGCCAGCAGCCCGACCGGGACAGGGGACTACGAGCAGTACTTC
NA | NA | TRBJ2-1 | TRBV30 | CAWSVPPPRTLGEQFF | TGTGCCTGGAGTGTACCACCCCCCCGGACGCTCGGTGAGCAGTTCTTC
NA | NA | TRBJ1-5 | TRBV30 | CAWSVQRGNQPQHF | TGTGCCTGGAGTGTCCAGAGGGGCAATCAGCCCCAGCATTTT
NA | NA | TRBJ1-4 | TRBV3-1 | CASSPGTRGADEKLFF | TGTGCCAGCAGCCCGGGCACCCGGGGGGCCGATGAAAAACTGTTTTTT